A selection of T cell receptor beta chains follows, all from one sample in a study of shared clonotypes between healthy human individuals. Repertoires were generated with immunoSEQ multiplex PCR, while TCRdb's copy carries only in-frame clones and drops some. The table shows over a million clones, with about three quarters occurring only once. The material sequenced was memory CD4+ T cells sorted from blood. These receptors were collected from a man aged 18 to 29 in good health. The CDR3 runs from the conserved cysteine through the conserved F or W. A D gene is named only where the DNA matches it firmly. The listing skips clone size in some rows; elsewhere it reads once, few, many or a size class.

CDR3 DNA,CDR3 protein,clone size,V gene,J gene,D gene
TGTGCCTGGAGTGTACAACCCAGGGAAGAGACCCAGTACTTC,CAWSVQPREETQYF,-,TRBV30,TRBJ2-5,-
TGTGCCAGCAGCTTAAAAGGGACTAATGAAAAACTGTTTTTT,CASSLKGTNEKLFF,-,TRBV7-2,TRBJ1-4,-
TGCGCCAGCAGCCCCGGACAGGGTGGGGCAGAAAAACTGTTTTTT,CASSPGQGGAEKLFF,-,TRBV5-1,TRBJ1-4,TRBD1
TGTGCCAGCAGCTTAGATGGACGGGACAGGGGGCCTAACACTGAAGCTTTCTTT,CASSLDGRDRGPNTEAFF,-,TRBV11-2,TRBJ1-1,TRBD1
TGTGCCAGCCGATCCTTGACGGTTGGCGAAAAACTGTTTTTT,CASRSLTVGEKLFF,-,TRBV11-2,TRBJ1-4,-
TGTGCCAGCAGCTCTTCGAGACTAGCTGTCTACGAGCAGTACTTC,CASSSSRLAVYEQYF,-,TRBV11-2,TRBJ2-7,TRBD2
TGTGCCAGCAGCTTAGCTAGCGGGAGGCGCACAGATACGCAGTATTTT,CASSLASGRRTDTQYF,-,TRBV13,TRBJ2-3,TRBD2
TGTGCCAGCAGCCCGGTGTCGGGAGGCCCTCAAGAGACCCAGTACTTC,CASSPVSGGPQETQYF,-,TRBV5-6,TRBJ2-5,TRBD2
TGTGCCAGCACCCTATTGGGACAGGGGGCGTCTGGGGCCAACGTCCTGACTTTC,CASTLLGQGASGANVLTF,few,TRBV27,TRBJ2-6,TRBD1
TGTGCCAGCAGTCAACACCCCGGACTAGTTACAGATACGCAGTATTTT,CASSQHPGLVTDTQYF,-,TRBV28,TRBJ2-3,TRBD2
TGTGCCAGCAGAAGGCGGACGAACTCCTATAATTCACCCCTCCACTTT,CASRRRTNSYNSPLHF,-,TRBV5-6,TRBJ1-6,-
TGTGCTAGCAGCTTAGCGTATTGTCCCAGGACAAGGGTAACCTACGAGCAGTACTTC,CASSLAYCPRTRVTYEQYF,-,TRBV7-7,TRBJ2-7,-
TGTGCCAGCAGCGCCCGACAGGGAGGAACTAATGAAAAACTGTTTTTT,CASSARQGGTNEKLFF,-,TRBV9,TRBJ1-4,TRBD1
TGTGCCAGCAGTGAAGCGCTCGTAGGGAGTTATAGCAATCAGCCCCAGCATTTT,CASSEALVGSYSNQPQHF,-,TRBV6-1,TRBJ1-5,-
TGTGCCAGCAGCGGCGCCGGGACAGGGGTAGGAGAGACCCAGTACTTC,CASSGAGTGVGETQYF,few,TRBV9,TRBJ2-5,TRBD1
TGTGCCATCAGTGAGAACCGGGCGTTCGGACAGTCTCCCTATGGCTACACCTTC,CAISENRAFGQSPYGYTF,-,TRBV10-3,TRBJ1-2,-
TGTGCCAGCAGCTTTTTCGATCCCATATACGAGCAGTACTTC,CASSFFDPIYEQYF,-,TRBV11-2,TRBJ2-7,-
TGTGCCAGCAGCCAAAACCAAGAGACCCAGTACTTC,CASSQNQETQYF,once,TRBV6-5,TRBJ2-5,-
TGCAGCGCCACCGACGGAACAGATACGCAGTATTTT,CSATDGTDTQYF,once,TRBV29-1,TRBJ2-3,-
TGTGCCACCAGCAGAGATTTCCTAGCGGGAGCTGGGGAGCAGTACTTC,CATSRDFLAGAGEQYF,-,TRBV15,TRBJ2-7,TRBD2
TGTGCTAGCAGCTTAGGACTAGCGGGACAAGAGACCCAGTACTTC,CASSLGLAGQETQYF,-,TRBV7-7,TRBJ2-5,TRBD2
TGTGCCAGCAGTTCCAGCCTAACCTACGAGCAGTACTTC,CASSSSLTYEQYF,many,TRBV5-4,TRBJ2-7,-
TGTGCCAGCAGGGTAGCGGGGGGGCCGGGGGAGCAGTACTTC,CASRVAGGPGEQYF,few,TRBV2,TRBJ2-7,TRBD2
TGCGCCAGCAGAGGAGGCGGCAGCTCTGGAAACACCATATATTTT,CASRGGGSSGNTIYF,-,TRBV5-1,TRBJ1-3,-
TGCGCCAGCAGCCTAGGTTTCACCGGGGAGCTGTTTTTT,CASSLGFTGELFF,few,TRBV4-3,TRBJ2-2,-
TGTGCCAGCAGCTTATATTCAAGGGAAGGGATAGATGAAAAACTGTTTTTT,CASSLYSREGIDEKLFF,-,TRBV7-9,TRBJ1-4,-
TGTGCCAGCAGTGAGGGAATCCTCCCCTTTGGCTACACCTTC,CASSEGILPFGYTF,-,TRBV25-1,TRBJ1-2,-
TGTGCCAGCAGTGGGGACAGCCAAGAGACCCAGTACTTC,CASSGDSQETQYF,-,TRBV2,TRBJ2-5,TRBD1
TGTGCCAGCAGCTTGGGCGCGAAGCAGGGGACTATTCAGTACTTC,CASSLGAKQGTIQYF,-,TRBV5-4,TRBJ2-4,-
TGCGCCAGCAGCCAAGCCTTTACAGGGCCTCCTTTAACCTACGAGCAGTACTTC,CASSQAFTGPPLTYEQYF,-,TRBV4-1,TRBJ2-7,-
TGTGCCATCAGTGCGACTAGCGGGAGGGCCACTGGGCCCAACGAGCAGTACTTC,CAISATSGRATGPNEQYF,-,TRBV30,TRBJ2-7,TRBD2
TGTGCCAGCAGCTTGGGAGGGAGGAACACTGAAGCTTTCTTT,CASSLGGRNTEAFF,-,TRBV5-6,TRBJ1-1,-
TGTGCTAGCAGCCCCGTAGGTCGGGGCCGCGGGGACGGAGCATGCAAAACAGATACGCAGTATTTT,CASSPVGRGRGDGACKTDTQYF,-,TRBV7-7,TRBJ2-3,-
TGTGCCAGCTCACGGGGGACTAGCGCTGAAGAGACCCAGTACTTC,CASSRGTSAEETQYF,-,TRBV18,TRBJ2-5,TRBD2
TGTGCCAGCTCACCAGGTGCGCAGGGAGGGAGTGAGCAGTTCTTC,CASSPGAQGGSEQFF,-,TRBV18,TRBJ2-1,TRBD2
TGTGCCAGCAGGTACAGGAGCTACGAGCAGTACTTC,CASRYRSYEQYF,-,TRBV6-5,TRBJ2-7,-
TGTGCCAGCATTTGGGACAGGGGTGAGACCCAGTACTTC,CASIWDRGETQYF,-,TRBV6-4,TRBJ2-5,TRBD1
TGTGCCAGCAGCTCCTCGACCTGGGGCACTGAAGCTTTCTTT,CASSSSTWGTEAFF,-,TRBV9,TRBJ1-1,-
TGTGCCATCAGTGATGGGGGAGGCGGCTACACCTTC,CAISDGGGGYTF,-,TRBV10-3,TRBJ1-2,-
TGTGCCAGCAGTTCCGGAAACACCATATATTTT,CASSSGNTIYF,many,TRBV28,TRBJ1-3,-
TGTGCCAGCAGCCAAACAGCGGGAGGACAATACGAGCAGTACTTC,CASSQTAGGQYEQYF,-,TRBV14,TRBJ2-7,TRBD2
TGTGCCAGCAGTTACTCGACTATGGCAGGGGGGGATACGCAGTATTTT,CASSYSTMAGGDTQYF,-,TRBV6-5,TRBJ2-3,-
TGCAGCGCCGGGGGGCGGAACCTTAATGAAAAACTGTTTTTT,CSAGGRNLNEKLFF,-,TRBV29-1,TRBJ1-4,-
TGTGCCAGCAGCCAATATAGCGAGTCGAGGCCCGGGGAGCTGTTTTTT,CASSQYSESRPGELFF,-,TRBV7-9,TRBJ2-2,-
TGTGCCAGCAGCGAAGGGAGACGGGGCACAGATACGCAGTATTTT,CASSEGRRGTDTQYF,-,TRBV7-2,TRBJ2-3,-
TGCGCCAGCAGCCAAGACCGGACAGGGGGCGTGGATACGCAGTATTTT,CASSQDRTGGVDTQYF,-,TRBV4-3,TRBJ2-3,TRBD1
TGTGCCACCAGAGCGGGGGACGAGCAGTACTTC,CATRAGDEQYF,-,TRBV10-3,TRBJ2-7,TRBD2
TGTGCCAGCAGCGTAGACTCAGTAGCTGCCTTCACCTTC,CASSVDSVAAFTF,-,TRBV9,TRBJ1-2,-
TGTGCCATCAGTGAGTCTGAGGCGATGGGTGCTGAAGCTTTCTTT,CAISESEAMGAEAFF,-,TRBV10-3,TRBJ1-1,-
TGTGCCAGCAGCCGATCGGACAGAGTCTATGGCTACACCTTC,CASSRSDRVYGYTF,few,TRBV7-9,TRBJ1-2,-
TGTGCCAGCAGCTTGGGGCCTAGCGGGGGGACCTACGAGCAGTACTTC,CASSLGPSGGTYEQYF,many,TRBV5-4,TRBJ2-7,TRBD2
TGTGCCAGCAGCTTAGACCAGCTCCAAGAGACCCAGTACTTC,CASSLDQLQETQYF,-,TRBV7-9,TRBJ2-5,-
TGTGCCAGCAGTGGGACGGGAGGGTACAATGAGCAGTTCTTC,CASSGTGGYNEQFF,many,TRBV2,TRBJ2-1,TRBD2
TGTGCCTGGGGGCCGGCTAGCGGGAGAAACAATGAGCAGTTCTTC,CAWGPASGRNNEQFF,-,TRBV30,TRBJ2-1,TRBD2
TGTGCCAGCAGCCCCAAGACTAGCGGGAGGTCGCAGTATTTT,CASSPKTSGRSQYF,-,TRBV7-2,TRBJ2-3,TRBD2
TGTGCCAGCAGTGAAAAGGAGCCGGGGGCAAGGGCCGGGGAGCTGTTTTTT,CASSEKEPGARAGELFF,-,TRBV6-1,TRBJ2-2,-
TGTGCCATCATGTCCGGTGAGGCCTCCTACGAGCAGTACTTC,CAIMSGEASYEQYF,-,TRBV10-3,TRBJ2-7,-
TGTGCCAGCAAGGTAGAGGCTAACACCGGGGAGCTGTTTTTT,CASKVEANTGELFF,-,TRBV2,TRBJ2-2,-
TGTGCCTGGAAAGCGGGTTGGAGCTCCTACGAGCAGTACTTC,CAWKAGWSSYEQYF,-,TRBV30,TRBJ2-7,-
TGCGCCAGCAGTCAATCAAGGGGAAGGTACGAGCAGTACTTC,CASSQSRGRYEQYF,-,TRBV23-1,TRBJ2-7,-